The next 31 T cell receptor beta chains were all read from a single sample in a study of blood T cell repertoires in COVID-19. Assay: immunoSEQ multiplex PCR; the TCRdb copy retains only in-frame clones and omits some. The sample holds about 170,000 clones; around four fifths are singletons and the top ten take 6.5% to 9.5%. Sample: peripheral blood. The receptors were gathered from a woman aged 80 or over with COVID-19, enrolled during active disease.

The chain uses TRBV19 and TRBJ1-6, with D possibly matching TRBD1 (5 bases). CDR3 size: 14 residues. V was trimmed by 3 bases and J by 9 bases, leaving 12 bases between them. The V gene's germline CDR1 is LNHDA and CDR2 SQIVND (reference sequence). The CDR3: CASSIPGLPSPLHF. DNA of the CDR3: TGTGCCAGTAGTATTCCAGGGCTACCTTCACCCCTCCACTTT. Based on the CDR3 plus reference TRBV19 and TRBJ1-6, the full variable domain is DGGITQSPKYLFRKEGQNVTLSCEQNLNHDAMYWYRQDPGQGLRLIYYSQIVNDFQKGDIAEGYSVSREKKESFPLTVTSAQKNPTAFYLCASSIPGLPSPLHFGNGTRLTVT.

The chain employs TRBV5-1 and TRBJ1-6, with a possible D match to TRBD1 (6 bases). V was trimmed by 3 bases and J by 0 bases, leaving 13 bases between them. Germline loops: CDR1 SGHRS, CDR2 YFSETQ. The CDR3 contains 17 residues. The CDR3 sequence is CASSSTGSSSYNSPLHF. The DNA of the CDR3 is TGCGCCAGCAGCTCTACAGGGTCCAGCTCCTATAATTCACCCCTCCACTTT.

The J gene is TRBJ2-7, the V gene TRBV27; D is possibly TRBD2 (6 bases). V dropped 9 bases and J dropped 6 bases, with 12 bases sitting between them. CDR1 MNHEY and CDR2 SMNVEV come from the germline V gene (reference sequence). CDR3 length equals 11 residues. The chain's CDR3 is CASGGILEQYF. CDR3 in DNA: TGTGCCAGTGGGGGGATCCTCGAGCAGTACTTC.

This chain connects TRBV5-1 to TRBJ2-7; D is ambiguous. Germline CDR1 is SGHRS and CDR2 is YFSETQ. This CDR3 has 13 residues. The germline V and J ends were trimmed by 3 bases and 1 base, with 8 bases remaining between them. The CDR3 DNA is TGCGCCAGCAGCTCGGGTAGTTCCTACGAGCAGTACTTC. Its translation: CASSSGSSYEQYF.

In this sample, this clone turned up a few times. The chain combines TRBV7-9 with TRBJ2-6; 12 nucleotides line up with TRBD1. The CDR3 sequence is 19 residues long. Germline CDR1 reads SEHNR; CDR2 reads FQNEAQ (reference sequence). Trimming at V came to 5 bases and at J to 4 bases, leaving 12 bases not matched to a gene. Here the CDR3 reads CASSLSPGQGARGANVLTF. The CDR3 DNA follows: TGTGCCAGCAGCCTGTCCCCGGGACAGGGGGCGCGAGGGGCCAACGTCCTGACTTTC.

This chain links TRBV5-1 with TRBJ2-3; D is perhaps TRBD1 (6 bases). This CDR3 is built from 13 residues. Germline assignment: CDR1 SGHRS and CDR2 YFSETQ. V was cut by 6 bases and J by 2 bases, with 10 bases left in between. This chain's CDR3 is CASTQGTTDTQYF. CDR3 in DNA: TGCGCCAGCACCCAGGGGACCACAGATACGCAGTATTTT.

The chain employs TRBV19 and TRBJ2-1, with 7 bases lining up with TRBD2. Germline values: CDR1 LNHDA, CDR2 SQIVND (reference sequence). The CDR3 consists of 15 residues. Germline trimming cut 4 bases from V and 6 bases from J; bases unmatched to any gene: 9. The DNA of the CDR3 is TGTGCCAGTAGTAGCGGTATTGGACTAGTCAATGAGCAGTTCTTC. Its translation: CASSSGIGLVNEQFF.

This clone showed up many times. The V and J genes are TRBV6-1 and TRBJ1-5; D is possibly TRBD1 (6 bases). V was cut by 4 bases and J by 2 bases, with 15 bases left in between. This CDR3 has 16 amino acids. CDR1 MNHNS and CDR2 SASEGT come from the germline V gene. CDR3 sequence: CASSVYGGGGNQPQHF. The CDR3 DNA reads as TGTGCCAGCAGTGTCTATGGGGGGGGCGGCAATCAGCCCCAGCATTTT.

This clone was detected once. The gene calls are TRBV2 and TRBJ2-1; 8 bases fit TRBD2. The CDR3 runs to 20 residues. Germline V lookup: CDR1 SNHLY, CDR2 FYNNEI. The trim removed 5 bases at V and 0 bases at J, leaving 18 bases unmatched. The CDR3 DNA is TGTGCCAGCAGTACACCCGGGGGGGGGACCCCGACCCGCTCCTACAATGAGCAGTTCTTC. It translates to CASSTPGGGTPTRSYNEQFF.

This clone has just a few counts. This chain links TRBV4-2 with TRBJ2-4, with a weak D call TRBD1 (6 bases). The CDR3 covers 23 residues. The V and J ends lost 0 bases and 0 bases respectively, with 30 bases between them. In germline, CDR1 is LGHNA, CDR2 YNFKEQ. CDR3 sequence (DNA): TGTGCCAGCAGCCAAGATGGGGACAAAGTTAGTTACCGCCGAGGGCTAGCCAAAAACATTCAGTACTTC. Residues: CASSQDGDKVSYRRGLAKNIQYF.

The chain carries TRBV18 and TRBJ2-7; 12 bases map to TRBD1. The germline gives CDR1 KGHSH, CDR2 LQKENI. V shed 2 bases, J shed 8 bases, and the junction held 10 bases outside the gene matches. The CDR3 runs to 16 residues. The CDR3 DNA reads TGTGCCAGCTCACCAGGGTTAGGGACAGGGGGCCTTCAGCAGTACTTC. It yields the protein CASSPGLGTGGLQQYF.

The chain has TRBV6-5 and TRBJ1-5; 8 bases line up with TRBD1. Germline CDR1 and CDR2: MNHEY and SVGAGI. V was clipped by 11 bases and J by 6 bases; unmatched bases: 12. The CDR3 loop spans 14 amino acids. CDR3 in DNA: TGTGCCGTCGGTGCGACAGGGGAGGGTCAGCCCCAGCATTTT. It specifies CAVGATGEGQPQHF.

The chain combines TRBV19 with TRBJ1-1; D may be TRBD1 (5 bases). The length of the CDR3 is 12 residues. V lost 6 bases to trimming and J lost 3 bases, with 8 bases between them. CDR1 and CDR2 (germline): LNHDA, SQIVND (reference sequence). CDR3 bases: TGTGCCAGTAGGGCGGGGGACACTGAAGCTTTCTTT. This translates into CASRAGDTEAFF.

The CDR3 DNA reads as TGTGCCAGCAGACCCCGGGGTGCAACTAATGAAAAACTGTTTTTT. Protein product: CASRPRGATNEKLFF. This chain links TRBV3-1 (or the pseudogene TRBV3-2) with TRBJ1-4; no firm D call. The CDR3 contains 15 residues. Trimming shortened V by 6 bases and J by 0 bases, and 11 bases separated the two germline ends. The germline V gene has CDR1 LGHDT and CDR2 YNNKEL (reference sequence).

The CDR3 coding sequence is TGCGCCAGCAGCCCAGTGAGCGGGAGCTACGAGCAGTACTTC. This gives the protein CASSPVSGSYEQYF. This sequence joins TRBV5-1 and TRBJ2-7, with 8 positions matching TRBD2. Trimming took 4 bases from V and 3 from J; bases not matched to a gene: 6. The CDR3 contains 14 residues. CDR1 and CDR2 from the germline V gene are SGHRS and YFSETQ.

This rearrangement joins TRBV9 to TRBJ1-3; D unclear. This CDR3 has 15 amino acids. Trimming shortened V by 3 bases and J by 0 bases, and 10 bases separated the two germline ends. Germline loops: CDR1 SGDLS, CDR2 YYNGEE. CDR3 nucleotides: TGTGCCAGCAGCGGGGCGGGGAACTCTGGAAACACCATATATTTT. Amino acids: CASSGAGNSGNTIYF.

The V call is TRBV23-1, the J call TRBJ2-5; tentative D call: TRBD2 (5 bases). TRBV23-1 is treated as an ORF (open reading frame) with a function not yet certain. The CDR3 totals 14 residues. V was cut by 6 bases and J by 2 bases, with 13 bases left in between. CDR3 in amino acids: CASSRTRGQETQYF. DNA of the CDR3: TGCGCCAGCAGCCGAACCCGGGGACAAGAGACCCAGTACTTC.

CDR3 region: CASRLTGSQVGYTF. CDR3 nucleotide sequence: TGTGCCAGCAGGTTGACAGGATCCCAGGTCGGCTACACCTTC. The V gene is TRBV28, the J gene TRBJ1-2; the D gene is possibly TRBD1 (6 bases). This CDR3 is built from 14 residues. The V and J ends lost 6 bases and 8 bases respectively, with 19 bases between them. CDR1 and CDR2 from the germline V gene are MDHEN and SYDVKM.

The chain couples TRBV6-5 to TRBJ2-1; 8 bases fit TRBD1. The CDR3 runs 13 residues. V gave up 7 bases and J gave up 4 bases; unmatched junction bases: 3. In germline, CDR1 is MNHEY, CDR2 SVGAGI. CDR3 DNA: TGTGCCAGCACACAGGGGGTATACAATGAGCAGTTCTTC. It yields the protein CASTQGVYNEQFF.

The chain has TRBV2 and TRBJ2-7; 9 bases agree with TRBD2. J gave up 1 base and V 6 bases, and 13 bases lay outside the gene matches. The CDR3 loop spans 17 amino acids. CDR1 SNHLY and CDR2 FYNNEI come from the germline V gene. The CDR3 here is CASRRGSGRFGSYEQYF. Written as DNA, the CDR3 is TGTGCCAGCAGGCGGGGTAGCGGGAGATTTGGGTCCTACGAGCAGTACTTC.

This chain connects TRBV19 to TRBJ1-2; 8 bases map to TRBD1. The CDR3 runs 13 residues. The V gene's germline CDR1 is LNHDA and CDR2 SQIVND (reference sequence). V gave up 6 bases and J gave up 4 bases; unmatched junction bases: 4. CDR3: CASRDRVGYGYTF. The CDR3 nucleotides read TGTGCCAGTAGGGACAGGGTGGGCTATGGCTACACCTTC.

V is TRBV5-6 and J is TRBJ1-3, with no clear D. V lost 4 bases and J lost 0, with 11 bases in between. The germline V gene has CDR1 SGHDT and CDR2 YYEEEE. This CDR3 comprises 15 residues. DNA of the CDR3: TGTGCCAGCAGCCCGATATGGCCCTCTGGAAACACCATATATTTT. Translation: CASSPIWPSGNTIYF.

V gene TRBV5-1 combines with J gene TRBJ2-1, with 9 bases lining up with TRBD1. Germline V gene data show CDR1 as SGHRS and CDR2 as YFSETQ. V lost 3 bases, J lost 9 bases, and 7 bases stayed unmatched. This CDR3 comprises 14 residues. The CDR3 sequence is CASSSGQGLVEQFF. DNA for the CDR3: TGCGCCAGCAGCTCGGGACAGGGACTGGTTGAGCAGTTCTTC. The variable domain in full, completed from reference TRBV5-1 and TRBJ2-1, reads KAGVTQTPRYLIKTRGQQVTLSCSPISGHRSVSWYQQTPGQGLQFLFEYFSETQRNKGNFPGRFSGRQFSNSRSEMNVSTLELGDSALYLCASSSGQGLVEQFFGPGTRLTVL.

The CDR3 sequence: CASSWETGRAFF. For the CDR3, the DNA is TGTGCCAGTAGTTGGGAGACAGGGCGGGCTTTCTTT. The rearrangement links TRBV19 to TRBJ1-1, with 7 bases aligning to TRBD1. Germline CDR1 LNHDA, CDR2 SQIVND (reference sequence). The CDR3 runs 12 residues. V shed 5 bases and J 11 bases; nucleotides not matched to a gene: 8.

This chain connects TRBV24-1 to TRBJ2-6, with a tentative D call TRBD1 (6 bases). The CDR3 length is 16 residues. Trimming removed 10 bases from V and 0 bases from J, with 15 bases in between. CDR1 and CDR2 (germline): KGHDR, SFDVKD. This CDR3 reads CATNRDTYSGANVLTF. As DNA, the CDR3 is TGTGCCACGAACCGGGACACCTACTCTGGGGCCAACGTCCTGACTTTC.

The V and J genes are TRBV5-6 and TRBJ1-5; D might be TRBD1 (5 bases). V was cut by 4 bases and J by 5 bases, with 7 bases left in between. Per germline, CDR1 SGHDT and CDR2 YYEEEE. The CDR3 loop spans 12 amino acids. The DNA for the CDR3 is TGTGCCAGCAGCGCACAGGATCAGCCCCAGCATTTT. Its protein is CASSAQDQPQHF.

Here the CDR3 DNA reads TGTGCCAGCAGCCAAGGTCCTTTATGGGCAGAACACTTTGGCTACACCTTC. Encoded protein: CASSQGPLWAEHFGYTF. The chain recombines TRBV3-1 (or the pseudogene TRBV3-2) with TRBJ1-2, with D unclear. CDR3 length: 17 amino acids. The germline V gene has CDR1 LGHDT and CDR2 YNNKEL (reference sequence). Trimming left V 1 base short and J 7 bases short, with 22 bases between.

This chain uses TRBV5-1 with TRBJ2-1; 11 bases map to TRBD1. Germline CDR1 reads SGHRS; CDR2 reads YFSETQ. There are 16 residues in the CDR3. V shed 1 base, J shed 7 bases, and the junction held 7 bases outside the gene matches. The CDR3 nucleotides are TGCGCCAGCAGCTTGTATCGGACAGGGGGCGTAAATGAGCAGTTCTTC. The encoded protein is CASSLYRTGGVNEQFF.

The chain links TRBV28 to TRBJ2-3; the match to TRBD2 covers 11 bases. This CDR3 is 16 amino acids long. CDR1 and CDR2 from the germline V gene are MDHEN and SYDVKM. J lost 6 bases, V lost 6 bases, and 11 bases had no gene match. The CDR3 reads CASRTTSGGARDTQYF. CDR3 sequence (DNA): TGTGCCAGCAGAACCACTAGCGGGGGAGCCCGGGATACGCAGTATTTT.

The chain has TRBV7-3 and TRBJ2-7; 8 bases line up with TRBD1. After removal of 5 bases from V and 2 bases from J, the junction contained 5 bases not matched to a gene. Germline CDR1 SGHTA, CDR2 FQGTGA. The CDR3 contains 14 residues. The CDR3, as DNA: TGTGCCAGCAGCGTCGGACAGGGACCCTACGAGCAGTACTTC. Its protein product is CASSVGQGPYEQYF.

The gene calls are TRBV5-1 and TRBJ1-1; D not resolved. V was cut by 2 bases and J by 0 bases, with 8 bases left in between. The CDR3 covers 14 residues. Looked up from germline, CDR1 is SGHRS and CDR2 is YFSETQ. The CDR3 loop reads CASSLFGLNTEAFF. The CDR3 DNA reads as TGCGCCAGCAGCTTATTTGGGCTGAACACTGAAGCTTTCTTT.